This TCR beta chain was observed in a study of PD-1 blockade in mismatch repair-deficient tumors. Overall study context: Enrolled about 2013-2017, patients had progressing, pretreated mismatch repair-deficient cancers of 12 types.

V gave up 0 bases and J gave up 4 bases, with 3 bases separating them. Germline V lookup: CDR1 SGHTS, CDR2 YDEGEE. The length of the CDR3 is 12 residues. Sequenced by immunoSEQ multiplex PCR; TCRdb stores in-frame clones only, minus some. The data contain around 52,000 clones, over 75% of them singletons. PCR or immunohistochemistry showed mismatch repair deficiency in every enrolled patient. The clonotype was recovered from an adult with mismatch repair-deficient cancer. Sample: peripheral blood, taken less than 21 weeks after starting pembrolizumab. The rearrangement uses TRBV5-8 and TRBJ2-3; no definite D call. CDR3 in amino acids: CASSLVPDTQYF. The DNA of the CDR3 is TGTGCCAGCAGCTTGGTACCAGATACGCAGTATTTT.